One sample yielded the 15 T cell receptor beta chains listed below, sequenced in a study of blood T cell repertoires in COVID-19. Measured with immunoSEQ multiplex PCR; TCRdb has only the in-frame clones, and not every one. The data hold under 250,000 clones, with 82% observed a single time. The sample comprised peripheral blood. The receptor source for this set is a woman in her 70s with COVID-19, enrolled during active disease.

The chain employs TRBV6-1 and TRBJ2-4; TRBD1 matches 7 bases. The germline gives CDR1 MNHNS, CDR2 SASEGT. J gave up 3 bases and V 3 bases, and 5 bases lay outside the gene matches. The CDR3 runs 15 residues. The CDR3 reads CASSDSTGIKNIQYF. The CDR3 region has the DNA TGTGCCAGCAGTGACTCGACAGGGATCAAAAACATTCAGTACTTC.

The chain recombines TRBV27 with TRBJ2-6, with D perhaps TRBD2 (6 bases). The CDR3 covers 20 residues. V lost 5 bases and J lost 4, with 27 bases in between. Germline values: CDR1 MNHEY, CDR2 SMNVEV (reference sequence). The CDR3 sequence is CASSPPPPGLGTFGANVLTF. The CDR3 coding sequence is TGTGCCAGCAGTCCGCCGCCACCGGGACTGGGAACGTTCGGGGCCAACGTCCTGACTTTC.

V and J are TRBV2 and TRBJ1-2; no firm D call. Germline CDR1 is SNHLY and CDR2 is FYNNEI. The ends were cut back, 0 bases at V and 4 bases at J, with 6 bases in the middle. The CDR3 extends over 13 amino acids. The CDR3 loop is CASSEAQLYGYTF. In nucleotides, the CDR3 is TGTGCCAGCAGTGAAGCACAGCTCTATGGCTACACCTTC.

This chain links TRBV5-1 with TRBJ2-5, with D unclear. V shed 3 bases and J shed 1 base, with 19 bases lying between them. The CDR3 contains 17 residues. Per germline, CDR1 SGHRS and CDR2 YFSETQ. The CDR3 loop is CASSSGRTDPPQETQYF. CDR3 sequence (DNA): TGCGCCAGCAGCTCAGGCAGAACAGACCCTCCCCAAGAGACCCAGTACTTC. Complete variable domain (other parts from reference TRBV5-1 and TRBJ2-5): KAGVTQTPRYLIKTRGQQVTLSCSPISGHRSVSWYQQTPGQGLQFLFEYFSETQRNKGNFPGRFSGRQFSNSRSEMNVSTLELGDSALYLCASSSGRTDPPQETQYFGPGTRLLVL.

The CDR3, as DNA: TGCGCCAGCAGCACCCTAGCGGGAGATCGCAATGAGCAGTTCTTC. Translated: CASSTLAGDRNEQFF. The gene calls are TRBV5-1 and TRBJ2-1; 10 bases match TRBD2. The length of the CDR3 is 15 residues. The trim removed 4 bases at V and 6 bases at J, leaving 7 bases unmatched. Germline CDR1 SGHRS, CDR2 YFSETQ.

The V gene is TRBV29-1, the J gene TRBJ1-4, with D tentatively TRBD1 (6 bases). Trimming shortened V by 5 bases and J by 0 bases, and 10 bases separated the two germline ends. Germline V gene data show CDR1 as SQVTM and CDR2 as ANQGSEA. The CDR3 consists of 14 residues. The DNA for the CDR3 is TGCAGCGTTCATCAGGGGCCAACTAATGAAAAACTGTTTTTT. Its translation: CSVHQGPTNEKLFF.

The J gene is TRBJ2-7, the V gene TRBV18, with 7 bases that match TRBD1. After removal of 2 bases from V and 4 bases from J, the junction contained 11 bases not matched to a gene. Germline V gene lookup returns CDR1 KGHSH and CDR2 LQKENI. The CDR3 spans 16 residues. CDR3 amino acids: CASSPLQGPWGYEQYF. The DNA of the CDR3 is TGTGCCAGCTCACCATTACAGGGGCCCTGGGGATACGAGCAGTACTTC.

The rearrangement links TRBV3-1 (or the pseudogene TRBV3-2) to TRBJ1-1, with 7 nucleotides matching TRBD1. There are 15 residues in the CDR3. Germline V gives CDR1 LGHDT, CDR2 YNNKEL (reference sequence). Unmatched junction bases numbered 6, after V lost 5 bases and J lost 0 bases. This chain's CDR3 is CASSYTGELNTEAFF. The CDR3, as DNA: TGTGCCAGCAGCTATACAGGGGAATTGAACACTGAAGCTTTCTTT.

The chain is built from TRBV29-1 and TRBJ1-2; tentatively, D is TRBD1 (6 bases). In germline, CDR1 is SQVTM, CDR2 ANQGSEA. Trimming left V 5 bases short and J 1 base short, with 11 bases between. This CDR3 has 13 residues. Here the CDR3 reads CSVFQGINYGYTF. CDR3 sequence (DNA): TGCAGCGTTTTCCAGGGGATTAACTATGGCTACACCTTC.

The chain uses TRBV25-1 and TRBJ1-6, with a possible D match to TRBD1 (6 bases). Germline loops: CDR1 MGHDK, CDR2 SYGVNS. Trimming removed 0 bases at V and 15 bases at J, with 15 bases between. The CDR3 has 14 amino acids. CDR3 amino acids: CASSEYIRTENLHF. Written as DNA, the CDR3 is TGTGCCAGCAGTGAATATATTCGGACAGAAAACCTCCACTTT.

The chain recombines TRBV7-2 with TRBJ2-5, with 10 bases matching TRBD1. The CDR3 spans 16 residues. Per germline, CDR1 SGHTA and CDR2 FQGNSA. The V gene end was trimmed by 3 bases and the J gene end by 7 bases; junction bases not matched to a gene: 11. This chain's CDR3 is CASSFRGTGVLGTQYF. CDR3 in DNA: TGTGCCAGCAGCTTCAGAGGGACAGGGGTCTTAGGGACCCAGTACTTC.

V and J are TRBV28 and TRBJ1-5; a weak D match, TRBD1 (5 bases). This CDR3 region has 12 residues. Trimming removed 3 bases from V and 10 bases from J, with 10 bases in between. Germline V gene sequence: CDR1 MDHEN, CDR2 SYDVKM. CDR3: CASSFQQGPQHF. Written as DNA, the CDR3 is TGTGCCAGCAGTTTCCAGCAGGGACCCCAGCATTTT.

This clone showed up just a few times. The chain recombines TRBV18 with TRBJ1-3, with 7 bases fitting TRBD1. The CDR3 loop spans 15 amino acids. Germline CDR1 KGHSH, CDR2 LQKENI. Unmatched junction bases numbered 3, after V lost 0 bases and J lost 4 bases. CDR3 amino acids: CASSPPRQGGNTIYF. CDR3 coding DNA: TGTGCCAGCTCACCACCGCGACAGGGCGGAAACACCATATATTTT.

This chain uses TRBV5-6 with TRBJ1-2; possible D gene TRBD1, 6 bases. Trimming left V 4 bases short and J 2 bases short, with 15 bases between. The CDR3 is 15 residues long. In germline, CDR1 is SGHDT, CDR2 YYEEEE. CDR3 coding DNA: TGTGCCAGCAGCCCACAACAGGGACGGAACTATGGCTACACCTTC. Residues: CASSPQQGRNYGYTF.

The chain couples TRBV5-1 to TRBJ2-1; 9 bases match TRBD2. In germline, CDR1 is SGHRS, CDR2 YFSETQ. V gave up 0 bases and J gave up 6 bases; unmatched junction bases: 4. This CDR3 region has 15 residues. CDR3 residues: CASSLALAGVNEQFF. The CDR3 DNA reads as TGCGCCAGCAGCTTGGCATTAGCGGGAGTCAATGAGCAGTTCTTC.